This is a list of T cell receptor beta chains from one sample in a study of CXCR3-negative and CXCR3-positive naive CD8 T cells. TCRdb re-called the 5' RACE reads, yielding one record per CDR3 amino acid sequence without DNA. Its listing shows tens of thousands of distinct CDR3 sequences. Sequenced sample: naive CXCR3+ CD8+ T cells from blood. These receptors were taken from a human donor in good health. Some clones in this sample may be carry-over from other donors' samples. CDR3s include the opening cysteine and the closing phenylalanine or tryptophan.

J gene | V gene | CDR3 protein
TRBJ2-7 | TRBV29-1 | CSVAPFTGTAHEQYF
TRBJ2-3 | TRBV28 | CASSMPRGPYTDTQYF
TRBJ2-3 | TRBV4-1 | CASSQDEGLGRDTQYF
TRBJ2-7 | TRBV3-1 | CASSQDLDRPGEQYF
TRBJ2-3 | TRBV7-9 | CASSFLTSGTDTQYF
TRBJ2-5 | TRBV11-2 | CASSFYRGQETQYF
TRBJ2-5 | TRBV11-2 | CASSGPDQETQYF
TRBJ2-1 | TRBV7-2 | CASSLDGGNYNEQFF
TRBJ1-4 | TRBV14 | CASSQGSGTSTNEKLFF
TRBJ2-5 | TRBV6-1 | CASSERTGGLGETQYF
TRBJ1-1 | TRBV6-5 | CASYEILNTEAFF
TRBJ2-5 | TRBV6-1 | CASSEWASGGETQYF
TRBJ1-1 | TRBV12-5 | CASGLVGTADSLSAFF
TRBJ2-7 | TRBV28 | CASSRDRDEQYF
TRBJ2-7 | TRBV9 | CASSVSGGFYEQYF
TRBJ1-1 | TRBV9 | CASSERQGHTEAFF
TRBJ2-1 | TRBV5-5 | CASTLESTYNEQFF
TRBJ2-2 | TRBV4-2 | CASSQETGETGELFF
TRBJ2-5 | TRBV28 | CASREAETQYF
TRBJ1-5 | TRBV27 | CASSLSGLEGGQPQHF
TRBJ2-2 | TRBV11-1 | CASTTSGLGVGELFF
TRBJ1-5 | TRBV19 | CASSFYGGSNQPQHF
TRBJ1-1 | TRBV14 | CASSQEGSYIAEAFF
TRBJ2-5 | TRBV4-2 | CASSQGPTDQETQYF
TRBJ2-7 | TRBV29-1 | CSVEDTGETYEQYF
TRBJ1-1 | TRBV30 | CAWGENTEAFF
TRBJ2-3 | TRBV28 | CASNIADSTDTQYF
TRBJ2-1 | TRBV7-9 | CASSLAGEQFF
TRBJ1-2 | TRBV19 | CASSPGHRTIYGYTF
TRBJ2-1 | TRBV12-3/TRBV12-4 | CASSFGGARNEQFF
TRBJ2-2 | TRBV15 | CATSEGFNTGELFF
TRBJ2-5 | TRBV7-2 | CASRDSGQETQYF
TRBJ1-2 | TRBV27 | CASSDSGYGGYTF
TRBJ2-3 | TRBV12-3/TRBV12-4 | CASSRLAGRTDTQYF
TRBJ2-7 | TRBV4-2 | CASSQGRGGYEQYF
TRBJ2-7 | TRBV21-1 | CASSSPRDEQYF
TRBJ2-2 | TRBV27 | CAGATRVTGELFF
TRBJ2-3 | TRBV14 | CASSHSSGGSLSDTQYF
TRBJ2-7 | TRBV4-3 | CASSQDRLAIYEQYF
TRBJ2-1 | TRBV10-2 | CASSYGTGPYNEQFF
TRBJ2-7 | TRBV5-1 | CASSFVDREGYEQYF